One sample yielded the 21 T cell receptor beta chains listed below, sequenced in a study of monozygotic twins with cystic fibrosis. The repertoire was sequenced with immunoSEQ multiplex PCR; TCRdb's copy has only in-frame clones and lacks some. Of 22,000 or so clones listed, about 86% are singletons. The sequencing input was blood. The source of these receptors is a woman aged 25 to 39 with cystic fibrosis.

By proportion, this clone is medium-sized. The V call is TRBV10-3, the J call TRBJ2-1, with D perhaps matching TRBD2 (7 bases). V lost 11 bases to trimming and J lost 7 bases, with 12 bases between them. The CDR3 runs to 11 residues. Germline CDR1 ENHRY, CDR2 SYGVKD. CDR3: CALGGGNEQFF. CDR3 DNA: TGTGCCTTAGGGGGGGGAAATGAGCAGTTCTTC.

The chain carries TRBV28 and TRBJ2-7; TRBD1 is a possible D gene (6 bases). V dropped 5 bases and J dropped 5 bases, with 22 bases sitting between them. Germline assignment: CDR1 MDHEN and CDR2 SYDVKM. CDR3 length: 16 residues. The CDR3: CASSQGGAGRGHEQYF. DNA of the CDR3: TGTGCCAGCAGTCAAGGTGGTGCTGGCAGGGGCCACGAGCAGTACTTC.

The rearrangement uses TRBV6-5 and TRBJ1-2; 7 nucleotides align to TRBD1. After removal of 2 bases from V and 0 bases from J, the junction contained 3 bases not matched to a gene. Germline CDR1 is MNHEY and CDR2 is SVGAGI. This CDR3 spans 15 amino acids. This chain's CDR3 is CASSYSGTANYGYTF. DNA of the CDR3: TGTGCCAGCAGTTACAGCGGGACAGCTAACTATGGCTACACCTTC.

The chain uses TRBV4-3 and TRBJ2-2; D gene uncertain. Trimming stripped 1 base from V and 7 bases from J, with 7 bases between. The CDR3 length is 13 residues. Germline CDR1 LGHNA, CDR2 YSLEER. DNA for the CDR3: TGCGCCAGCAGCCAAGGCGCAGTCGGGGAGCTGTTTTTT. It codes for CASSQGAVGELFF.

The chain employs TRBV2 and TRBJ1-4, with TRBD1 matching over 7 bases. Germline CDR1 and CDR2: SNHLY and FYNNEI. CDR3 length: 15 residues. Germline trimming cut 5 bases from V and 10 bases from J; bases unmatched to any gene: 13. The CDR3 DNA is TGTGCCAGCAGTCCAGGACAGGTCCCTGGTGGAAAACTGTTTTTT. Translated, it gives CASSPGQVPGGKLFF. Together with reference TRBV2 and TRBJ1-4, the CDR3 gives the full variable domain: EPEVTQTPSHQVTQMGQEVILRCVPISNHLYFYWYRQILGQKVEFLVSFYNNEISEKSEIFDDQFSVERPDGSNFTLKIRSTKLEDSAMYFCASSPGQVPGGKLFFGSGTQLSVL.

The rearrangement joins TRBV19 to TRBJ2-1, with D unclear. The CDR3 runs 13 residues. Germline loops: CDR1 LNHDA, CDR2 SQIVND (reference sequence). The V gene lost 5 bases and the J gene lost 4 bases, with 9 bases spanning the gap. In nucleotides, the CDR3 is TGTGCCAGTAGTCCTCACCGGTACAATGAGCAGTTCTTC. This translates into CASSPHRYNEQFF.

The chain recombines TRBV5-3 with TRBJ2-6; D might be TRBD1 or TRBD2, each matching 6 bases. TRBV5-3 is reported as an ORF; its role is uncertain. This CDR3 comprises 20 residues. The V gene lost 7 bases and the J gene lost 0 bases, with 26 bases spanning the gap. In DNA, the CDR3 is TGTGCCAGATGGTTCAGTGGGTGGGGGGCCCCTAACTCTGGGGCCAACGTCCTGACTTTC. This sequence encodes CARWFSGWGAPNSGANVLTF.

The chain is built from TRBV7-2 and TRBJ2-7; 8 bases are a match to TRBD1. Trimming took 1 base from V and 0 from J; bases not matched to a gene: 5. The CDR3 totals 16 residues. From germline, CDR1 is SGHTA and CDR2 FQGNSA. The CDR3 loop is CASSLGPGQVSYEQYF. DNA of the CDR3: TGTGCCAGCAGCTTAGGACCGGGACAGGTCTCCTACGAGCAGTACTTC.

The chain has TRBV5-6 and TRBJ2-7, with no clear D. V was clipped by 4 bases and J by 3 bases, with 11 bases between them. Per the germline V gene, CDR1 is SGHDT and CDR2 is YYEEEE. The CDR3 is 13 residues long. The CDR3 region is CASSLRRVYEQYF. The CDR3 DNA follows: TGTGCCAGCAGCCTGCGGAGAGTCTACGAGCAGTACTTC.

The chain links TRBV14 to TRBJ1-2; D remains ambiguous. Deletions cut 1 base from V and 0 bases from J, with 3 bases between. The CDR3 is 13 amino acids. Germline CDR1 is SGHDN and CDR2 is FVKESK. In nucleotides, the CDR3 is TGTGCCAGCAGCCAAGGAGCTAACTATGGCTACACCTTC. Amino acid sequence: CASSQGANYGYTF.

CDR3 amino acids: CASSAQGAKNIQYF. CDR3 nucleotide sequence: TGTGCCAGCAGTGCCCAGGGGGCCAAAAACATTCAGTACTTC. This sequence joins TRBV6-1 and TRBJ2-4, with D possibly being TRBD1 (6 bases). The CDR3 is made up of 14 amino acids. Germline lookup yields CDR1 MNHNS and CDR2 SASEGT. Between the trimmed V and J ends, which lost 4 bases and 1 base, there was a span of 8 bases.

The chain joins TRBV29-1 to TRBJ1-2, with TRBD1 as a possible D gene (5 bases). The V end lost 4 bases, the J end lost 4 bases, and 25 bases lay between the germline ends. Germline V gene lookup returns CDR1 SQVTM and CDR2 ANQGSEA. This CDR3 has 17 amino acids. The CDR3 loop reads CSVGGVVGGHSVYGYTF. The CDR3 region has the DNA TGCAGCGTTGGGGGGGTGGTAGGCGGGCATTCGGTCTATGGCTACACCTTC.

This chain links TRBV4-1 with TRBJ1-5; perhaps TRBD1 as D (6 bases). The germline V and J ends were trimmed by 2 bases and 5 bases, with 16 bases remaining between them. Looked up from germline, CDR1 is MGHRA and CDR2 is YSYEKL. There are 16 residues in the CDR3. The CDR3: CASSQPTQGRDQPQHF. CDR3 coding DNA: TGCGCCAGCAGCCAACCCACCCAGGGGAGGGATCAGCCCCAGCATTTT.

CDR3 protein: CASRLGSIADTQYF. CDR3 DNA: TGTGCCAGCAGACTCGGGAGTATCGCAGATACGCAGTATTTT. The chain uses TRBV25-1 and TRBJ2-3, with a weak D call TRBD2 (6 bases). Trimming removed 6 bases from V and 4 bases from J, with 14 bases in between. Germline V gives CDR1 MGHDK, CDR2 SYGVNS. There are 14 residues in the CDR3.

The chain couples TRBV5-5 to TRBJ1-5, with unresolved D. V lost 2 bases, J lost 7 bases, and 19 bases lay in between. The CDR3 covers 16 residues. Germline assignment: CDR1 SGHKS and CDR2 YYEKEE (reference sequence). Here the CDR3 DNA reads TGTGCCAGCAGCTTCCTACCCAGAGCTTCATTGCAGCCCCAGCATTTT. Amino acid sequence: CASSFLPRASLQPQHF.

The chain carries TRBV5-1 and TRBJ2-7; 7 bases agree with TRBD1. Germline lookup yields CDR1 SGHRS and CDR2 YFSETQ. The ends lost 3 bases at V and 3 bases at J; junction bases unmatched: 9. The CDR3 has 15 amino acids. The CDR3 sequence: CASSSGQPKGYEQYF. In DNA, the CDR3 is TGCGCCAGCAGCTCGGGACAGCCAAAGGGCTACGAGCAGTACTTC.

This clone was seen only a few times. This chain joins TRBV19 and TRBJ1-2, with 8 bases that match TRBD1. The CDR3 loop spans 15 amino acids. V lost 6 bases and J lost 0; bases outside the gene matches: 6. Germline loops: CDR1 LNHDA, CDR2 SQIVND (reference sequence). CDR3 amino acids: CASRTGDRTNYGYTF. CDR3 bases: TGTGCCAGTAGGACGGGGGACAGGACTAACTATGGCTACACCTTC.

This rearrangement joins TRBV19 to TRBJ2-7; TRBD1 matches 7 bases. Losses at the gene ends were 1 base for V and 2 bases for J; bases not matched to a gene: 2. This CDR3 has 14 amino acids. Germline CDR1 LNHDA, CDR2 SQIVND (reference sequence). CDR3: CASSIGQGTYEQYF. In nucleotides, the CDR3 is TGTGCCAGTAGTATAGGACAGGGTACCTACGAGCAGTACTTC.

The rearrangement joins TRBV4-1 to TRBJ2-5; D may be TRBD2 (6 bases). Germline loops: CDR1 MGHRA, CDR2 YSYEKL. The length of the CDR3 is 14 residues. V lost 1 base to trimming and J lost 3 bases, with 9 bases between them. CDR3 amino acids: CASSQVEGEETQYF. The DNA for the CDR3 is TGCGCCAGCAGCCAAGTGGAGGGAGAAGAGACCCAGTACTTC.

The V call is TRBV7-8, the J call TRBJ2-2; no clear D. V lost 2 bases to trimming and J lost 1 base, with 5 bases between them. CDR1 and CDR2 from the germline V gene are SGHVS and FQNEAQ. The CDR3 totals 14 residues. CDR3 nucleotide sequence: TGTGCCAGCAGCTTACTCGGGAACACCGGGGAGCTGTTTTTT. This codes for CASSLLGNTGELFF.

The chain couples TRBV5-4 to TRBJ2-1; 9 bases map to TRBD1. Germline values: CDR1 SGHNT, CDR2 YYREEE (reference sequence). The CDR3 is 17 amino acids. J gave up 2 bases and V 3 bases, and 9 bases lay outside the gene matches. The CDR3 here is CASSSPTGTGPYNEQFF. DNA of the CDR3: TGTGCCAGCAGCTCTCCTACCGGGACAGGGCCCTACAATGAGCAGTTCTTC.